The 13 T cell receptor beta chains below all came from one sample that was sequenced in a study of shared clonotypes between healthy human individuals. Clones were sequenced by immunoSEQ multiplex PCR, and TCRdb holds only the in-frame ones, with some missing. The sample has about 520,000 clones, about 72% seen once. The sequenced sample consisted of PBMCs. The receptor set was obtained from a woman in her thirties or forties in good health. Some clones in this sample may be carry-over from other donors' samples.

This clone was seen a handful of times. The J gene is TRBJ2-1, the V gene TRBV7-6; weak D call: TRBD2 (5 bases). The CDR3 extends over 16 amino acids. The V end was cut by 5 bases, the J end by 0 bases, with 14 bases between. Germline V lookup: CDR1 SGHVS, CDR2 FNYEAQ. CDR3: CASSAGRPSSYNEQFF. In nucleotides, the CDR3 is TGTGCCAGCAGCGCTGGGAGACCGTCCTCCTACAATGAGCAGTTCTTC.

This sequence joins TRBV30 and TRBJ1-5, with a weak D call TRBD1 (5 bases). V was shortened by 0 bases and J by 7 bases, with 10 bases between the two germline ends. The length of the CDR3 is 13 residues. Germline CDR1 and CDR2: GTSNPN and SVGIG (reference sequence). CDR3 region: CAWSVQGPQPQHF. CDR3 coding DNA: TGTGCCTGGAGTGTTCAGGGCCCCCAGCCCCAGCATTTT.

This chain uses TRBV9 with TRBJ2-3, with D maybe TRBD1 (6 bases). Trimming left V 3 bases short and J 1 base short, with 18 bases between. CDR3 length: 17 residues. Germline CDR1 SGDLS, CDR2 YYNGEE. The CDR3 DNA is TGTGCCAGCAGCGCAGTAACAGGGATGAAGGGCACAGATACGCAGTATTTT. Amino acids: CASSAVTGMKGTDTQYF.

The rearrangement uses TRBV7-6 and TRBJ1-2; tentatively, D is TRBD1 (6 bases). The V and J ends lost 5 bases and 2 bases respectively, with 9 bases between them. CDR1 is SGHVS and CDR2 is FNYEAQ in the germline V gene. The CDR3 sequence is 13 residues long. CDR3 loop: CASSPDRNYGYTF. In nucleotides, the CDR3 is TGTGCCAGCAGCCCCGACAGGAACTATGGCTACACCTTC.

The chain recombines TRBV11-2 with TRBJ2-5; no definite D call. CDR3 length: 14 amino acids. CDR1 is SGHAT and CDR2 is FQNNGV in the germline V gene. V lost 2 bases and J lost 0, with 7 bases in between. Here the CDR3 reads CASSLNPDQETQYF. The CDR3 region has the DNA TGTGCCAGCAGCTTAAATCCGGACCAAGAGACCCAGTACTTC. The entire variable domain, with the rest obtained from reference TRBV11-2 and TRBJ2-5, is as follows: EAGVAQSPRYKIIEKRQSVAFWCNPISGHATLYWYQQILGQGPKLLIQFQNNGVVDDSQLPKDRFSAERLKGVDSTLKIQPAKLEDSAVYLCASSLNPDQETQYFGPGTRLLVL.

The CDR3 protein is CASSQVLAGGDTQYF. The CDR3 DNA reads TGCGCCAGCAGCCAAGTACTAGCGGGGGGAGATACGCAGTATTTT. The genes are TRBV4-3 and TRBJ2-3; 12 nucleotides line up with TRBD2. The CDR3 spans 15 residues. Germline values: CDR1 LGHNA, CDR2 YSLEER. Trimming cost V 1 base and J 5 bases; bases outside gene matches: 1.

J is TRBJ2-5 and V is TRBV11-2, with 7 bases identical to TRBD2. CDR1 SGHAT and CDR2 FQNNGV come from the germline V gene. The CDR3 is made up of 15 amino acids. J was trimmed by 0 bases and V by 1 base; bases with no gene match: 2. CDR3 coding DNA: TGTGCCAGCAGCTTAGTCGGGGGGTACCAAGAGACCCAGTACTTC. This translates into CASSLVGGYQETQYF.

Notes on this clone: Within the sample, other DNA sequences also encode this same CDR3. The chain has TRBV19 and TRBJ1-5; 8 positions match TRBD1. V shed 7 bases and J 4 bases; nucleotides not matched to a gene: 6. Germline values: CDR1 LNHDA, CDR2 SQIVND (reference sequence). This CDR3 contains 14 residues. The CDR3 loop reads CASIRTGSNQPQHF. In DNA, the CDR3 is TGTGCCAGTATTAGGACAGGGAGTAATCAGCCCCAGCATTTT. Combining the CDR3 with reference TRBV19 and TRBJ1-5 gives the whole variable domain DGGITQSPKYLFRKEGQNVTLSCEQNLNHDAMYWYRQDPGQGLRLIYYSQIVNDFQKGDIAEGYSVSREKKESFPLTVTSAQKNPTAFYLCASIRTGSNQPQHFGDGTRLSIL.

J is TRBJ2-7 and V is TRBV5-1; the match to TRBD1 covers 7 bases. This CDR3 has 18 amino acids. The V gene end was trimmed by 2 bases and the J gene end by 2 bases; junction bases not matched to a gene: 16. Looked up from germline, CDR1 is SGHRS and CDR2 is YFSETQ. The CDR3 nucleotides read TGCGCCAGCAGCTTAGGGTACAGGGGTTTTGAAAAGACCTACGAGCAGTACTTC. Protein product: CASSLGYRGFEKTYEQYF. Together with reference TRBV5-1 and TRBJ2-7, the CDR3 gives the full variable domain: KAGVTQTPRYLIKTRGQQVTLSCSPISGHRSVSWYQQTPGQGLQFLFEYFSETQRNKGNFPGRFSGRQFSNSRSEMNVSTLELGDSALYLCASSLGYRGFEKTYEQYFGPGTRLTVT.

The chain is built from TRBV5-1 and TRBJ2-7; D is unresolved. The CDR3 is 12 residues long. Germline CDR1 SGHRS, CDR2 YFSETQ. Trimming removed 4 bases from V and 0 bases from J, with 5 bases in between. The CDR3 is CASSPTSYEQYF. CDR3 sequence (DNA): TGCGCCAGCAGCCCGACCTCCTACGAGCAGTACTTC.

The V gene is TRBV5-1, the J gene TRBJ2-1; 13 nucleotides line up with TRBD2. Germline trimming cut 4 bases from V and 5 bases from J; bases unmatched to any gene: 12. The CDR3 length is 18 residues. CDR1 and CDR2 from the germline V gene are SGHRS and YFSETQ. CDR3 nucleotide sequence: TGCGCCAGCAGCAAGGGGGGCTGGGGACTAGCGGGACACAATGAGCAGTTCTTC. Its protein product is CASSKGGWGLAGHNEQFF.

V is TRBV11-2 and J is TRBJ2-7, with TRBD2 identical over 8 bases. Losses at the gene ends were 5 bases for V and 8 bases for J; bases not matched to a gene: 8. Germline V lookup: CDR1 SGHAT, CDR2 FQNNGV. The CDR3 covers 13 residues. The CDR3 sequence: CASSTGTRVKQYF. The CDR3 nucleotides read TGTGCCAGCAGCACCGGGACTAGGGTAAAGCAGTACTTC.

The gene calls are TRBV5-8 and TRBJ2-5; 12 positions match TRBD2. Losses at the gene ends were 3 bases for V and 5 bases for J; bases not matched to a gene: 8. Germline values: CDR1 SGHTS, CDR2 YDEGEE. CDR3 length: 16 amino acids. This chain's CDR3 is CASSYGLAGLGETQYF. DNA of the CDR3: TGTGCCAGCAGCTACGGACTAGCGGGATTAGGGGAGACCCAGTACTTC.